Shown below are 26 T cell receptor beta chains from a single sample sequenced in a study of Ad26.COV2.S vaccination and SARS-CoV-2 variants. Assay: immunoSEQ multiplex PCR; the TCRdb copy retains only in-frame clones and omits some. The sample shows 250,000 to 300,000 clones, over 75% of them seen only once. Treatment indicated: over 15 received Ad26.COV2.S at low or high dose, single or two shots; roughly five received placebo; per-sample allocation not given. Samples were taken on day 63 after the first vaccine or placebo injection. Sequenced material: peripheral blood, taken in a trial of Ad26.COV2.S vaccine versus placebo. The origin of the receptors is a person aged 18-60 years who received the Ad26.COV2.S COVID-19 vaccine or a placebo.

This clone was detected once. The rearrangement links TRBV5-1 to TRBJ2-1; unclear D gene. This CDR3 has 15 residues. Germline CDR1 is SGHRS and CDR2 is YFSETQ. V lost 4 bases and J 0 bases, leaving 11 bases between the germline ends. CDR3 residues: CASSTTRSSYNEQFF. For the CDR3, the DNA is TGCGCCAGCAGCACCACAAGGAGCTCCTACAATGAGCAGTTCTTC.

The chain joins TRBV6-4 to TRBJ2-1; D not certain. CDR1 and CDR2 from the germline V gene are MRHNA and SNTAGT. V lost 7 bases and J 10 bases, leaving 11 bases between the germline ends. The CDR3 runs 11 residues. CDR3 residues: CASTLRAEQFF. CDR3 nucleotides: TGTGCCAGCACTCTTCGTGCGGAGCAGTTCTTC.

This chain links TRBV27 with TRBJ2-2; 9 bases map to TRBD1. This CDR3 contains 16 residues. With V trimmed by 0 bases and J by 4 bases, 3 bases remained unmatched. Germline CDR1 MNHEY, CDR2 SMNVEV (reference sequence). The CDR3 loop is CASSLSGDRVTGELFF. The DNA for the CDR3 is TGTGCCAGCAGTTTATCAGGGGACAGGGTCACCGGGGAGCTGTTTTTT.

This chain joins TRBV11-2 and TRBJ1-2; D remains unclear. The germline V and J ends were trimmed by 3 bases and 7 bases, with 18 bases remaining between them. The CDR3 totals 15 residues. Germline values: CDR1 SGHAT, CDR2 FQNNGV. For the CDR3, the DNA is TGTGCCAGCAGCTTGGATCTGGTCGGGGTTGGTGGCTACACCTTC. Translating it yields CASSLDLVGVGGYTF.

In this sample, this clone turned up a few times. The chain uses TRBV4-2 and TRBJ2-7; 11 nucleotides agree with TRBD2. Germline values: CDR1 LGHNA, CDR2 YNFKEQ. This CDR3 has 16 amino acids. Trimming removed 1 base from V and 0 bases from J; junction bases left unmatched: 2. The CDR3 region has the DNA TGTGCCAGCAGCCAAGCCGGGACTAGCGGCTCCTACGAGCAGTACTTC. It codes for CASSQAGTSGSYEQYF.

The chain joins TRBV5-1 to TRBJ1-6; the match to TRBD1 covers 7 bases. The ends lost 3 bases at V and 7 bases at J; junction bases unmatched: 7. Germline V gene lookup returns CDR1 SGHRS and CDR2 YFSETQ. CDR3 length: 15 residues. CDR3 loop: CASSSTGQKNSPLHF. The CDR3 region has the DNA TGCGCCAGCAGCTCCACGGGACAGAAGAATTCACCCCTCCACTTT.

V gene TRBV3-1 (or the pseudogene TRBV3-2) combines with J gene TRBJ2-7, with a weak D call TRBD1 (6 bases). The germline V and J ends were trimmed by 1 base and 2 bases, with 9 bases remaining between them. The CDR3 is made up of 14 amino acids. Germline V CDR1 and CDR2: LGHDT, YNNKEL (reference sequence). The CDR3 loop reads CASSQGQVTYEQYF. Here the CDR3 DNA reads TGTGCCAGCAGCCAAGGACAGGTGACCTACGAGCAGTACTTC.

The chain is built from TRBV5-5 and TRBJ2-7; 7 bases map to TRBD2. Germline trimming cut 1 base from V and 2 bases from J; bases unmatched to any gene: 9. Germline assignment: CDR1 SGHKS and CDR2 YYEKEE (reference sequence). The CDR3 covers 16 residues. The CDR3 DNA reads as TGTGCCAGCAGCTTGCGGGAGGCTAGCGGTCCCTACGAGCAGTACTTC. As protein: CASSLREASGPYEQYF.

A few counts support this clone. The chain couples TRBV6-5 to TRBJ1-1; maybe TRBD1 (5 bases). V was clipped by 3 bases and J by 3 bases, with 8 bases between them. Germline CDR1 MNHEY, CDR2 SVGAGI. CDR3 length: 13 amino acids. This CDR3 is CASSYRGDTEAFF. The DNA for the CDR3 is TGTGCCAGCAGTTATCGAGGGGACACTGAAGCTTTCTTT.

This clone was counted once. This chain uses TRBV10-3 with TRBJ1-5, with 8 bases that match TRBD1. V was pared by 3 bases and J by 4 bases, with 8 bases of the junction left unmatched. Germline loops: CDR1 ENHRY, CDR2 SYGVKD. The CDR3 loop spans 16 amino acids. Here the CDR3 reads CAISDSRTGINQPQHF. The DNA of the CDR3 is TGTGCCATCAGTGATAGTAGGACAGGGATAAATCAGCCCCAGCATTTT.

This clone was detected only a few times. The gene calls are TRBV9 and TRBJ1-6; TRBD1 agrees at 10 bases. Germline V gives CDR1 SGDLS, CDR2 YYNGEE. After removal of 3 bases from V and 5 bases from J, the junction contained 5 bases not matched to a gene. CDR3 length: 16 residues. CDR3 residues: CASSEKGTGDNSPLHF. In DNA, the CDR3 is TGTGCCAGCAGCGAGAAAGGGACAGGGGATAATTCACCCCTCCACTTT.

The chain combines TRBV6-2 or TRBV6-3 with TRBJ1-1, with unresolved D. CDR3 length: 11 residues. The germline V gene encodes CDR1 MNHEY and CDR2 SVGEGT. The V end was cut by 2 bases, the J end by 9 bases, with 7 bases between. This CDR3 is CASSYDRQAFF. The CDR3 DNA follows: TGTGCCAGCAGTTACGATAGGCAAGCTTTCTTT.

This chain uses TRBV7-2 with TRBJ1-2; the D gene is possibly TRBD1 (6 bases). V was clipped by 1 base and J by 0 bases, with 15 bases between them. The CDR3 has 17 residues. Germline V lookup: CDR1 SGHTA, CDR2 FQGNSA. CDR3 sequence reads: CASSLVGGGPTNYGYTF. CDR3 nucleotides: TGTGCCAGCAGCTTAGTTGGCGGGGGCCCGACTAACTATGGCTACACCTTC. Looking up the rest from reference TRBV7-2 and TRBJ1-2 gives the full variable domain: GAGVSQSPSNKVTEKGKDVELRCDPISGHTALYWYRQSLGQGLEFLIYFQGNSAPDKSGLPSDRFSAERTGGSVSTLTIQRTQQEDSAVYLCASSLVGGGPTNYGYTFGSGTRLTVV.

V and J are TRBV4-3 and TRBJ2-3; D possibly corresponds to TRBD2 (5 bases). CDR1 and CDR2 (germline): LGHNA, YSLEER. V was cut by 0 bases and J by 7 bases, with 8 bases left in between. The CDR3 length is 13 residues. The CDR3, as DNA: TGCGCCAGCAGCCAAGAAACTAGACATACGCAGTATTTT. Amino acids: CASSQETRHTQYF.

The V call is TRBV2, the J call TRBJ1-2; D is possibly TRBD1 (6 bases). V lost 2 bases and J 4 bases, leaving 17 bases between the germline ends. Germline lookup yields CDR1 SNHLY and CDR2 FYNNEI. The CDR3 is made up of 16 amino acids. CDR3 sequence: CASSEQEGVRIYGYTF. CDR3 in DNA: TGTGCCAGCAGTGAACAGGAGGGGGTTCGAATCTATGGCTACACCTTC.

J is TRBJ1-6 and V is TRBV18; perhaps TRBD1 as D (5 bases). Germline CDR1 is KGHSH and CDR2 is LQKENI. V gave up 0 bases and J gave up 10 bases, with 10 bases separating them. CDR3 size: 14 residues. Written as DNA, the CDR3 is TGTGCCAGCTCACCACCGGGGGGGGAATCACCCCTCCACTTT. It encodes CASSPPGGESPLHF. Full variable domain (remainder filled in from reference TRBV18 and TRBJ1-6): NAGVMQNPRHLVRRRGQEARLRCSPMKGHSHVYWYRQLPEEGLKFMVYLQKENIIDESGMPKERFSAEFPKEGPSILRIQQVVRGDSAAYFCASSPPGGESPLHFGNGTRLTVT.

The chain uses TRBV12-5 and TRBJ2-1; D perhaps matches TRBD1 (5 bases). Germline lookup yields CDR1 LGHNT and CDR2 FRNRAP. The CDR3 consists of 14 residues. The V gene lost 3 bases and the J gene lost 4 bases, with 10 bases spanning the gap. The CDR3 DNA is TGTGCTAGTGGTTTCCAGGGTGGATACAATGAGCAGTTCTTC. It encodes CASGFQGGYNEQFF.

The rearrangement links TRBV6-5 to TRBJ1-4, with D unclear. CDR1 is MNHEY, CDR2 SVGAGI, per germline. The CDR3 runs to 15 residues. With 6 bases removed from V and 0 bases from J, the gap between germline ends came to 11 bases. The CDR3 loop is CASSSQPATNEKLFF. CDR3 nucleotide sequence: TGTGCCAGCAGCAGCCAGCCTGCAACTAATGAAAAACTGTTTTTT.

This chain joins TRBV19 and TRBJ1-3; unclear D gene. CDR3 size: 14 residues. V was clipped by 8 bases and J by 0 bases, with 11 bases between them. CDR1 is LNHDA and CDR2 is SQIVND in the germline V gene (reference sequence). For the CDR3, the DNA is TGTGCCAGTGAGGACGTCGCCTCTGGAAACACCATATATTTT. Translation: CASEDVASGNTIYF.

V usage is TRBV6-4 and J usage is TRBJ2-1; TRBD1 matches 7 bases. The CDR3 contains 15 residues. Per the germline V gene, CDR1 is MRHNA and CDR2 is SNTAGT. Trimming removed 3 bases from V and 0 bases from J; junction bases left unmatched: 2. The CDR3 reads CASSESGGSYNEQFF. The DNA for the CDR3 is TGTGCCAGCAGTGAGTCAGGGGGCTCCTACAATGAGCAGTTCTTC.

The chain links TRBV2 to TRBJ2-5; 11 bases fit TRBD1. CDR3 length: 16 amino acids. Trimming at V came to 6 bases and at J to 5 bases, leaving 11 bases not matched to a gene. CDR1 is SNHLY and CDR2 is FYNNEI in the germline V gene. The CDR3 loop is CASRDWDRGDLETQYF. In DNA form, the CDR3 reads TGTGCCAGCAGAGATTGGGACAGGGGGGATCTTGAGACCCAGTACTTC.

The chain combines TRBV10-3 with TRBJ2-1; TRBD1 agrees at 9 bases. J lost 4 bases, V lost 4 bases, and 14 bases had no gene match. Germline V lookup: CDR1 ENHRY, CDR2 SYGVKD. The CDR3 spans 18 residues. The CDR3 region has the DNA TGTGCCATCAGTGTTACGTATTCTCGGGACAGGGATTACAATGAGCAGTTCTTC. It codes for CAISVTYSRDRDYNEQFF.

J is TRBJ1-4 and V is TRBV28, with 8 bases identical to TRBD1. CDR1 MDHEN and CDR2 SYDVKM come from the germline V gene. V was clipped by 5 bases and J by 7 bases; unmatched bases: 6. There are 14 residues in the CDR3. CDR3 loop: CASSTGQGIEKLFF. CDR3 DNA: TGTGCCAGCAGTACCGGACAGGGTATTGAAAAACTGTTTTTT.

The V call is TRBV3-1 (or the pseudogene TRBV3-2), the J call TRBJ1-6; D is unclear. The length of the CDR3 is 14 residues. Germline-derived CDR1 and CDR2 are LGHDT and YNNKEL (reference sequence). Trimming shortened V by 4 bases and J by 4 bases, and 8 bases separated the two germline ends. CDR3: CASSPQTYNSPLHF. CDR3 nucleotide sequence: TGTGCCAGCAGCCCCCAGACTTATAATTCACCCCTCCACTTT.

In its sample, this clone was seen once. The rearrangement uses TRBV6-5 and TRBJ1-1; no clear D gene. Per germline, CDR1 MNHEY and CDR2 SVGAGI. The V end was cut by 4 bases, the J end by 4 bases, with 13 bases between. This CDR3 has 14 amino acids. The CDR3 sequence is CASSFKGVATEAFF. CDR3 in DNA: TGTGCCAGCAGTTTTAAGGGAGTTGCCACTGAAGCTTTCTTT.

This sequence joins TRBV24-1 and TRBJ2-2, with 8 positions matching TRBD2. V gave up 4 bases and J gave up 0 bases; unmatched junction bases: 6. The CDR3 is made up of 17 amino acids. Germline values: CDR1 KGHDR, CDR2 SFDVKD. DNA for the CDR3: TGTGCCACCAGTGAAGGTTCCGGGAGGGCGAACACCGGGGAGCTGTTTTTT. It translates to CATSEGSGRANTGELFF.